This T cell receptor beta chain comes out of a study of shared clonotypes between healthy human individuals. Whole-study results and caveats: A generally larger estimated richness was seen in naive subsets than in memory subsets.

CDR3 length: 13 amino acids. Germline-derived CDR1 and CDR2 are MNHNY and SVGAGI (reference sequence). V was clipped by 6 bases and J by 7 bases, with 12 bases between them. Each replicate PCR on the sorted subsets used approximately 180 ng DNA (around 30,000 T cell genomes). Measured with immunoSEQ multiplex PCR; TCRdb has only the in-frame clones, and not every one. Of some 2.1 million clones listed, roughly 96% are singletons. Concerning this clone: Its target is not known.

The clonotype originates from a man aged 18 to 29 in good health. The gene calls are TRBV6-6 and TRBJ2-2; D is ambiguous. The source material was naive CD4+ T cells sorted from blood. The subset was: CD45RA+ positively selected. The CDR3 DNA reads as TGTGCCAGCAGGGACCTTGATGTCGGGGAGCTGTTTTTT. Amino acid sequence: CASRDLDVGELFF.